This record covers a single TCR beta chain. The target of this receptor is not known. It has no much larger one-base neighbor in the sample; base qualities were not kept. TCRbeta CDR3 regions were amplified from genomic DNA by means of the immunoSEQ Assay, a bias-controlled multiplex PCR. The authors processed their data as follows. The number of nucleated cells in each sample was estimated by amplification of reference gene primers within the assay. To quantify the absolute abundance of each unique TCRbeta CDR3 rearrangement, sequence reads were collapsed and filtered. Productive Simpson clonality was computed per sample as the square root of Simpson's diversity index over productive rearrangements. TCRdb obtained this table from immuneACCESS and retained in-frame rearrangements with V and J assigned. These tables miss some clones; where compared with another copy, unresolved V genes account for less than half of the shortfall, and the remainder is unexplained. Clonal size and the V and J genes are those of that table, whereas D and trimming came from the DNA. Counted in this sample were 270,000 or so clones; approximately 90% of them appeared once. Approximately 1.2% of the sample is taken by the ten largest.

The record originates from a study of blood T cell repertoires in COVID-19 (TCRdb year 2020). About the study as a whole: Samples covering the acute and convalescent phases of COVID-19 were provided by collaborators in the United States, Italy and Spain. Where available, HLA class I and class II types were taken from metadata supplied by the sample provider and were not determined by assay-based typing. The material from the prospective study consisted of cDNA or gDNA derived from T cells, B-cell-depleted T cells, or PBMCs. Sample metadata almost always included a de-identified subject ID, COVID-19 status, age in years and sex. The repertoires were made available in a free public database intended to serve as a resource for research on the immune response to SARS-CoV-2. The samples were drawn from two sources: the first 160 participants of the ongoing ImmuneRACE study, and over 950 subjects contributed by 6 global collaborators. The dataset comprised deeply sampled blood TCRbeta repertoires from subjects exposed to, actively infected with, or recovered from COVID-19. The paper as a whole reports these results and caveats: How much clinical and demographic metadata was included differed by source and by participant, and the metadata was provided uncurated.

CDR1 and CDR2, per the germline V gene, are SQVTM and ANQGSEA. The V end gives up 7 bases and the J end 9 bases, leaving 6 bases in the junction not matched to a gene. The CDR3 covers 12 residues, taking in both the cysteine and the phenylalanine. The kept DNA is CDR3 alone, 36 bases in frame from the first base. Participants in the prospective study were enrolled through a virtual design, were aged roughly 18 to 100 years, and lived in some 24 United States geographic areas. In the prospective study, participants were assigned to cohorts based on the clinical history participants reported in a screening survey and a study questionnaire. In the prospective study, whole blood, serum and a nasopharyngeal or oropharyngeal swab were collected from each participant by mobile phlebotomists. Prospective study participants could optionally give additional blood draws and questionnaires over an approximately two-month period. Before DNA extraction, blood samples from the prospective study were shipped at room temperature or frozen.

The rearranged segments are TRBV29-1 and TRBJ2-1, and 10 junction bases match TRBD1. Sequencing input: PBMCs or T cells enriched from blood (not recorded which). The receptor was isolated from a woman in her forties with acute COVID-19. The nucleotide sequence reads TGCAGCGCCGACAGGGGGCGCGTTGAGCAGTTCTTC. Translation gives CSADRGRVEQFF.